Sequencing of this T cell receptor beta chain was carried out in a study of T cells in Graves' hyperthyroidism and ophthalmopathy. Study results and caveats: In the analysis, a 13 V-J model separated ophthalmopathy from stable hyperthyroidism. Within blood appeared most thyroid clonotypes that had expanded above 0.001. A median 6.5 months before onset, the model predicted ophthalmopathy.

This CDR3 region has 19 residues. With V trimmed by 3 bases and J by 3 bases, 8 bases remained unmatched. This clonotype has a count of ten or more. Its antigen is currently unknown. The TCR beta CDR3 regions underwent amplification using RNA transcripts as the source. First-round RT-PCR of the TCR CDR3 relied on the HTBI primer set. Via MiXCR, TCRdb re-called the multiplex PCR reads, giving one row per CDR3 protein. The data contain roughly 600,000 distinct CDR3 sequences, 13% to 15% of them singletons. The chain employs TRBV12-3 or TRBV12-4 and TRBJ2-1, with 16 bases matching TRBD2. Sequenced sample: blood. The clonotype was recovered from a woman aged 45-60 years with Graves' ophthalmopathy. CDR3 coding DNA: TGTGCCAGCAGTTTCCAGGGACTAGCGGGAGGGCCGCTCTACAATGAGCAGTTCTTC. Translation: CASSFQGLAGGPLYNEQFF.